This T cell receptor (beta chain) was sequenced during a study of beta chain features in type 1 diabetes. As for the study in general: Researchers looked at roughly 110 million sorted cells across all samples. Broader study findings: There was no resolution here of whether HLA type influences TCRB rearrangement. VDJ junctions sequenced from type 1 diabetes patients showed fewer insertions and more deletions.

Germline V gene sequence: CDR1 SGHDT, CDR2 YYEEEE. There are 15 residues in the CDR3. Germline trimming cut 4 bases from V and 5 bases from J; bases unmatched to any gene: 3. Reverse transcription of all isolated RNA meant that expressed TCRB transcripts were sequenced. The table came from immunoSEQ multiplex PCR; TCRdb's copy has only in-frame clones and leaves some out. The data show 300,000 to 400,000 clones, with roughly 8% seen just once and 0.44% held by the top ten. With respect to this clone: Its antigen is not identified.

Sequencing input: central memory CD4+ T cells from blood. This clonotype originated in a woman between 18 and 29 years old in good health. The rearrangement links TRBV5-6 to TRBJ2-1; 13 bases agree with TRBD2. The DNA for the CDR3 is TGTGCCAGCAGCCGAACTAGCGGGAGGGACAATGAGCAGTTCTTC. Its protein product is CASSRTSGRDNEQFF.